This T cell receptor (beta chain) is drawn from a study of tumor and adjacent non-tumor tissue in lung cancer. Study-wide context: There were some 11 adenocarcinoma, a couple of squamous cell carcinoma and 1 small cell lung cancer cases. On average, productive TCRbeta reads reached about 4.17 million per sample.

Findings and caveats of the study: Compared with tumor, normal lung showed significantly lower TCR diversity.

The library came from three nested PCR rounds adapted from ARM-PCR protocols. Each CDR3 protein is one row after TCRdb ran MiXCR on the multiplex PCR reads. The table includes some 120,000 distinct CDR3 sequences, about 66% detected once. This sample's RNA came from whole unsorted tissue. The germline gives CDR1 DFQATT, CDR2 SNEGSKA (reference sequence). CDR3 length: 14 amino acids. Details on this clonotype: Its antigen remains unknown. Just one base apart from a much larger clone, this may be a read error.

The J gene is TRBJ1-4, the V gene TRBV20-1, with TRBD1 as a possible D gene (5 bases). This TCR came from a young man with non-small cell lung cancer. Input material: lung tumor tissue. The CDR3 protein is CSARAAGPNERLFF. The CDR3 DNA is TGCAGTGCTCGCGCAGCGGGGCCTAATGAAAGACTGTTTTTT.